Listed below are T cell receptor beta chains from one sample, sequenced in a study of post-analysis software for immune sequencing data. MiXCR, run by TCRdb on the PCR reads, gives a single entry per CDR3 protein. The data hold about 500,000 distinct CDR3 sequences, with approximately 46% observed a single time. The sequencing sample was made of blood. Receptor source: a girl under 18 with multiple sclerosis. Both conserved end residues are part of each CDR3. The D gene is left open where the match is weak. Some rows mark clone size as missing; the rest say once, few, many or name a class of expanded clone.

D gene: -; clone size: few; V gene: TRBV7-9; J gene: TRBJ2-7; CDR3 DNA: TGTGCCAGCAGCAATACACTTTTCTACGAGCAGTACTTC; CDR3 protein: CASSNTLFYEQYF
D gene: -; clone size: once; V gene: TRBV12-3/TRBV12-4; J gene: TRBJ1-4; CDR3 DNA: TGTGCCAGCAGTTTAGAGGGACCTAATGAAAAACTGTTTTTT; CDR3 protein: CASSLEGPNEKLFF
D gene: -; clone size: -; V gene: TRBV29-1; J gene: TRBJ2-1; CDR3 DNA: TGCAGCGTTGTGGGAGCGGACTCCTACAATGAGCAGTTCTTC; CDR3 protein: CSVVGADSYNEQFF
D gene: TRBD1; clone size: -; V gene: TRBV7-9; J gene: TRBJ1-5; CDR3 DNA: TGTGCCAGCAGCTTAACCGAGGACAGGGCCGTCAATCAGCCCCAGCATTTT; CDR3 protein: CASSLTEDRAVNQPQHF
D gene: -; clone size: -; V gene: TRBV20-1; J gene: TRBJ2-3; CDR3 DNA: TGCAGTGCTAGAGCGTGGGGGCTGAGCACAGATACGCAGTATTTT; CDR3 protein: CSARAWGLSTDTQYF
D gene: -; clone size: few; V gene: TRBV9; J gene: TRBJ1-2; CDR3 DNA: TGTGCCAGCAGCGTAGGAAACACCTATGGCTACACCTTC; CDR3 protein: CASSVGNTYGYTF
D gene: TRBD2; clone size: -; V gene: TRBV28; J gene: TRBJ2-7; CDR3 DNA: TGTGCCAGCAGTTCCCTGGCGGGAGTAGGGTACGAGCAGTACTTC; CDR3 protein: CASSSLAGVGYEQYF
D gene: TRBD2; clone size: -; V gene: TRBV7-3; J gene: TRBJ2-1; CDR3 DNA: TGTGCCAGCAGCCGACTAGCGGGAGACTCCTACAATGAGCAGTTCTTC; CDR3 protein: CASSRLAGDSYNEQFF
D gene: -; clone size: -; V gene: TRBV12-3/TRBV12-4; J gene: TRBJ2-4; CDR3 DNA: TGTGCCAGCAGCCCTCATGCAGCCAAAAACATTCAGTACTTC; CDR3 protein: CASSPHAAKNIQYF
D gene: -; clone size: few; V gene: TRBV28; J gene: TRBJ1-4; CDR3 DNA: TGTGCCAGCAGTTCCCAGCAGGGCGGGGAAAAACTGTTTTTT; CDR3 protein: CASSSQQGGEKLFF
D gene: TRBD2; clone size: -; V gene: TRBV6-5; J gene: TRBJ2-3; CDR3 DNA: TGTGCCAGCAGTTACTCAGGGACTAGCAGAGTGATTGCAGATACGCAGTATTTT; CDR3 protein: CASSYSGTSRVIADTQYF
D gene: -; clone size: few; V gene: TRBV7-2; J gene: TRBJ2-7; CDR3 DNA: TGTGCCAGCAGCGAGATGTCCTCCTACGAGCAGTACTTC; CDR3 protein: CASSEMSSYEQYF
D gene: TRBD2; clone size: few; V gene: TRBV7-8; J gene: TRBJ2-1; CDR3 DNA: TGTGCCAGCAGCTTGTCTAGGACTAGCGTTTACAATGAGCAGTTCTTC; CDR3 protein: CASSLSRTSVYNEQFF
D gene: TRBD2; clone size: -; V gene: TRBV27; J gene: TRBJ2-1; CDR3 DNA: TGTGCCAGCAGTTTATTTTCTAGCGGGAGGGCCAGGGAGCAGTTCTTC; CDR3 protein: CASSLFSSGRAREQFF
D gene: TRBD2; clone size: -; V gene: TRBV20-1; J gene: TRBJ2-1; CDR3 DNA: TGCAGTGCTAGAGTATGGGAGGGCTCCTACAATGAGCAGTTCTTC; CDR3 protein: CSARVWEGSYNEQFF
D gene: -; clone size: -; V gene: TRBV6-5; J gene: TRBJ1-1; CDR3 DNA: TGTGCCAGCAGTTACGGCGGGGTAAACACTGAAGCTTTCTTT; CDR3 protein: CASSYGGVNTEAFF
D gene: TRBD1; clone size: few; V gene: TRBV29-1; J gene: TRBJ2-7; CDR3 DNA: TGCAGCGTCCCTGGACAGGGGAAGGTCTACGAGCAGTACTTC; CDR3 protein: CSVPGQGKVYEQYF
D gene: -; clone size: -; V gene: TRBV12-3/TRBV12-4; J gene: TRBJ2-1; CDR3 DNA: TGTGCCAGCAGTTTAAGGCCTGAATCGGGGTACAATGAGCAGTTCTTC; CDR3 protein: CASSLRPESGYNEQFF
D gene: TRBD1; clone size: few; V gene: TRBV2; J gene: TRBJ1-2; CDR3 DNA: TGTGCCAGCAGTGAAGAGGGGGCGGAGGATGGCTACACCTTC; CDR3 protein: CASSEEGAEDGYTF
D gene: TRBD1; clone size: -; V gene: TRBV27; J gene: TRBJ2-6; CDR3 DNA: TGTGCCAGCAGTCCGGGACAGGGGCTCCCATACTCTGGGGCCAACGTCCTGACTTTC; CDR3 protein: CASSPGQGLPYSGANVLTF
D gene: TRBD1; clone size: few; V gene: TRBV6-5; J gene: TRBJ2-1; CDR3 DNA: TGTGCCAGCAGCCAGGGGGCGGAGCAGTTCTTC; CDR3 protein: CASSQGAEQFF
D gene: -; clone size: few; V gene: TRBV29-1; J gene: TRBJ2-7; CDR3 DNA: TGCAGCGTTGAGGGGGATGGTCCTTACGAGCAGTACTTC; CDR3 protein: CSVEGDGPYEQYF
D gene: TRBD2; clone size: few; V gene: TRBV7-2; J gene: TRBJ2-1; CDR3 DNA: TGTGCCAGCAGAGATGATCGGGAGGATGAGCAGTTCTTC; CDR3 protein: CASRDDREDEQFF
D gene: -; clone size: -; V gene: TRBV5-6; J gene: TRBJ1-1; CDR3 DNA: TGTGCCAGCAGCTCTCAGACCGGGTCGGACTGGAACACTGAAGCTTTCTTT; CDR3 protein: CASSSQTGSDWNTEAFF
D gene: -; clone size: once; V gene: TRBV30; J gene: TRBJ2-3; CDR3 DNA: TGTGCCTGGAGTGTAGGCGGTGACACGCAGTATTTT; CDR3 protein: CAWSVGGDTQYF
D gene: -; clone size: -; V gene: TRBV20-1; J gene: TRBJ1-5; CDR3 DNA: TGCAGTGCTGTGCCGGGACATTCTCGTCAGCCCCAGCATTTT; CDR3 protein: CSAVPGHSRQPQHF
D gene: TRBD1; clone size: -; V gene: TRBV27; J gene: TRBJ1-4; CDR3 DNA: TGTGCCAGCAGTTCAACAGGGGCCGCGGGTGAAAAACTGTTTTTT; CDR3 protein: CASSSTGAAGEKLFF
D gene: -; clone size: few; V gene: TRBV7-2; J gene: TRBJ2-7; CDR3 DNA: TGTGCCAGCAGCTTAATAGGGGACGACAGATACGAGCAGTACTTC; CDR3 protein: CASSLIGDDRYEQYF
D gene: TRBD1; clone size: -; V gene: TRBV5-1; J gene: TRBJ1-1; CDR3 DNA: TGCGCCAGCAGCAAGGACAGGTTCGCTGAAGCTTTCTTT; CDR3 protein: CASSKDRFAEAFF
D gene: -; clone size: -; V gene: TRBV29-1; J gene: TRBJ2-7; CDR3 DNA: TGCAGCGTTGATGAACATGGGACACACGAGCAGTACTTC; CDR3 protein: CSVDEHGTHEQYF
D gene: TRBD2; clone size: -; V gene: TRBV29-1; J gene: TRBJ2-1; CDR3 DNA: TGCAGCGTTGCGGCTAGCGGTCCTTACAATGAGCAGTTCTTC; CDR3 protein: CSVAASGPYNEQFF
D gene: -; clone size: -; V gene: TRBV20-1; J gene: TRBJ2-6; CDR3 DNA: TGCAGTGCTAAAAAAAGCTCTGGGGCCAACGTCCTGACTTTC; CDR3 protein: CSAKKSSGANVLTF
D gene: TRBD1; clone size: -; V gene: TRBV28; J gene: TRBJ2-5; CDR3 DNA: TGTGCCAGCAGCACACCGACAGGGGGCGCGGAGACCCAGTACTTC; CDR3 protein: CASSTPTGGAETQYF
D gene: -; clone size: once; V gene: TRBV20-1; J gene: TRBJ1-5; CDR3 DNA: TGCAGTGCTAGGCAGGGAGGGGTGGGCAATCAGCCCCAGCATTTT; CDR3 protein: CSARQGGVGNQPQHF
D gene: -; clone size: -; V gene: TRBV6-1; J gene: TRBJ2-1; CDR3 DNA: TGTGCCAGCAGTGACCTTGGCTGGGGAGATGAGCAGTTCTTC; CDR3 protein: CASSDLGWGDEQFF
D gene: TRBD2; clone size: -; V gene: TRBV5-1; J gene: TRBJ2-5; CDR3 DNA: TGCGCCAGCGCCTCAGACGGGACTAGCGATGAGCAGTACTTC; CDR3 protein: CASASDGTSDEQYF
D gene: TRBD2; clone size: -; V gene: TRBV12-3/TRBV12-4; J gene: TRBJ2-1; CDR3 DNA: TGTGCCAGCAGTCCCCGGACTAGCGGGAGTAGGGATGAGCAGTTCTTC; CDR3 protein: CASSPRTSGSRDEQFF
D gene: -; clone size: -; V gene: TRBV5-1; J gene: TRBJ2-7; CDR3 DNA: TGCGCCAGCAGCTTCCCGGGACCCAACTACGAGCAGTACTTC; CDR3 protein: CASSFPGPNYEQYF
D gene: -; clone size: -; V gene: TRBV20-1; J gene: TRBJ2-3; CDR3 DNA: TGCAGTGCCAGGGGAGGGATGGAAGATACGCAGTATTTT; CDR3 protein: CSARGGMEDTQYF
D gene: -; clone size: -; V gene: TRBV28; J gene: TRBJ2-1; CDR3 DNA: TGTGCCAGCAGTTTATATAAGTATGAGCAGTTCTTC; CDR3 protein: CASSLYKYEQFF
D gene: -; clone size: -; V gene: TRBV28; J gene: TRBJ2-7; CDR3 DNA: TGTGCCAGCAGTTCCCTGATTGGGGCGGGGACCTACGAGCAGTACTTC; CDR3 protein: CASSSLIGAGTYEQYF
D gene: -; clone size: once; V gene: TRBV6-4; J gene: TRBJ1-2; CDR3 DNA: TGTGCCAACAAGGAACAGGAAGGGGGCTATGGCTACACCTTC; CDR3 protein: CANKEQEGGYGYTF
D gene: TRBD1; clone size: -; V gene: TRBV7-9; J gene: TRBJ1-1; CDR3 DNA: TGTGCCAGCAGACCCACTCGACAGGGGAACACTGAAGCTTTCTTT; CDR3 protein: CASRPTRQGNTEAFF
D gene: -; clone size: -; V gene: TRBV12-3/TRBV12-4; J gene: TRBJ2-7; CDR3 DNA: TGTGCCAGCAGTTTAGGGAGGGGGCAAGAGCAGTACTTC; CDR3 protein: CASSLGRGQEQYF
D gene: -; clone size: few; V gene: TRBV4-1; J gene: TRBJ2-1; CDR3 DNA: TGCGCCAGCAGCCAAGTCACAGGGATCGGGAATGAGCAGTTCTTC; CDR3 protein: CASSQVTGIGNEQFF
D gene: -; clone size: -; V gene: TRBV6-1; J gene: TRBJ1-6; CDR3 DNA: TGTGCCAGCAGTAAATCGACAGTTTCACCCCTCCACTTT; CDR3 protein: CASSKSTVSPLHF
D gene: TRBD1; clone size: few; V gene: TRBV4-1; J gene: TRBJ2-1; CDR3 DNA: TGCGCCAGCAGCCATCGATCCCGGGACAGGGGGCTCGATGAGCAGTTCTTC; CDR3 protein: CASSHRSRDRGLDEQFF
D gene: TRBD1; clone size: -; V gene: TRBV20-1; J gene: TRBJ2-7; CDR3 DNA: TGCAGTGCTTCAGACAGGGCCTCCTACGAGCAGTACTTC; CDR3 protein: CSASDRASYEQYF
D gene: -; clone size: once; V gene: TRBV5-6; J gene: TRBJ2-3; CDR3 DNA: TGTGCCAGCAGCTGGAGTCCAGATACGCAGTATTTT; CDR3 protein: CASSWSPDTQYF
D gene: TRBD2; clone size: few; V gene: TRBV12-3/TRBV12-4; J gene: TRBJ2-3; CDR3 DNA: TGTGCCAGCAGCCACGATAGCGGGCCGCATCGCACAGATACGCAGTATTTT; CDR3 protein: CASSHDSGPHRTDTQYF
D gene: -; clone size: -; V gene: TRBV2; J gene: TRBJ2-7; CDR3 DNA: TGTGCCAGCAGCCCGGGACGACTCTACGAGCAGTACTTC; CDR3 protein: CASSPGRLYEQYF
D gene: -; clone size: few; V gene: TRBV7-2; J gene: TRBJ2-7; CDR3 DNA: TGTGCCAGCAGCTTTAGACAGGGAGGAGAGTACGAGCAGTACTTC; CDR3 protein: CASSFRQGGEYEQYF
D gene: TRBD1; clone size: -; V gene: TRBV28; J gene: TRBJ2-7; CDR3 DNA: TGTGCCAGCAGTACGGGACAGGTGATCTACGAGCAGTACTTC; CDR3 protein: CASSTGQVIYEQYF
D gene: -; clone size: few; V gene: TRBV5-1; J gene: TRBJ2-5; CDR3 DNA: TGCGCCAGCAGCCGGGAAATACAGAGCCAAGAGACCCAGTACTTC; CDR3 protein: CASSREIQSQETQYF
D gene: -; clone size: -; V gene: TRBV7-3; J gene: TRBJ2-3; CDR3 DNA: TGTGCCAGCAGCTTAACCCGGGATTCTAGCACAGATACGCAGTATTTT; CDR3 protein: CASSLTRDSSTDTQYF
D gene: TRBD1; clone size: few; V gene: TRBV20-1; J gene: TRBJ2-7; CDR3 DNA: TGCAGTGGAATAGACAGGGCCAGCTCCTACGAGCAGTACTTC; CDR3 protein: CSGIDRASSYEQYF
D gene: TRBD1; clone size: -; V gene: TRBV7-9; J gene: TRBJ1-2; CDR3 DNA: TGTGCCAGCAGCTTTTCGACAGGGCCGTATGGCTACACCTTC; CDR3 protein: CASSFSTGPYGYTF
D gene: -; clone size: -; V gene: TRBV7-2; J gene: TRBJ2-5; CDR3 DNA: TGTGCCAACAGCTCAGGGGTCGACGGCCAAGAGACCCAGTACTTC; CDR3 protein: CANSSGVDGQETQYF
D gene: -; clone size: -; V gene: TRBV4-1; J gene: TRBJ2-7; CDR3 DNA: TGCGCCAGCAGCCCCACTATGGGCCAGGTCTCCTACGAGCAGTACTTC; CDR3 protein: CASSPTMGQVSYEQYF
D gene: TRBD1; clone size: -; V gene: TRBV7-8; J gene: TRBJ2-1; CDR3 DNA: TGTGCCAGCAGCTTAAGGGTAGGGGGCCCCTACAATGAGCAGTTCTTC; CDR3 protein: CASSLRVGGPYNEQFF